These T cell receptor beta chains were read from a single sample in a study of T-cell memory formation after mild COVID-19. A single record per CDR3 protein comes from TCRdb applying MiXCR to the 5' RACE reads. The sample includes 500,000 to 650,000 distinct CDR3 sequences, less than 25% of them seen just once. Specimen: PBMCs or a T cell subset sorted from them (not recorded which). The receptors come from an adult woman who had mild COVID-19 (a few samples of this study predate the infection). Cell type and time point are not known. Both conserved end residues are part of each CDR3. Each record gives: J gene, D gene, V gene, clone size, CDR3 DNA, CDR3 protein. D genes are given only for firm matches. Clone size is shown for a subset of rows, as once, few, many or a class of expanded clone.

j_call: TRBJ2-3; d_call: -; v_call: TRBV11-2; clone_size: -; cdr3_nt: TGTGCCAGCAGCTTAGGTCGGGGGAACACAGATACGCAGTATTTT; cdr3_aa: CASSLGRGNTDTQYF
j_call: TRBJ2-1; d_call: -; v_call: TRBV20-1; clone_size: -; cdr3_nt: TGCAGTGCTAGGTGGAGACTCACGAATGAGCAGTTCTTC; cdr3_aa: CSARWRLTNEQFF
j_call: TRBJ1-1; d_call: -; v_call: TRBV20-1; clone_size: few; cdr3_nt: TGCAGTGCTAGCAACAGGGAGCCTGTGACTGAAGCTTTCTTT; cdr3_aa: CSASNREPVTEAFF
j_call: TRBJ1-2; d_call: -; v_call: TRBV12-3/TRBV12-4; clone_size: many; cdr3_nt: TGTGCCAGCAGTTTGTCGAATAACTATGGCTACACCTTC; cdr3_aa: CASSLSNNYGYTF
j_call: TRBJ1-1; d_call: TRBD1; v_call: TRBV27; clone_size: -; cdr3_nt: TGTGCCAGTGCCGGGACAGTGAACACTGAAGCTTTCTTT; cdr3_aa: CASAGTVNTEAFF
j_call: TRBJ1-2; d_call: -; v_call: TRBV6-1; clone_size: few; cdr3_nt: TGTGCCAGCAGTGAAGCGACTCCCTATGGCTACACCTTC; cdr3_aa: CASSEATPYGYTF
j_call: TRBJ2-3; d_call: -; v_call: TRBV6-2/TRBV6-3; clone_size: -; cdr3_nt: TGTGCCAGCATGTGGGGGAGCACAGATACGCAGTATTTT; cdr3_aa: CASMWGSTDTQYF
j_call: TRBJ1-1; d_call: -; v_call: TRBV7-2; clone_size: -; cdr3_nt: TGTGCCAGCAGCTTCCTCCGGGACCGCCTTTTCACTGAAGCTTTCTTT; cdr3_aa: CASSFLRDRLFTEAFF
j_call: TRBJ2-3; d_call: -; v_call: TRBV13; clone_size: -; cdr3_nt: TGTGCCAGCAGCTTAGATATGCAGGAGTCCACAGATACGCAGTATTTT; cdr3_aa: CASSLDMQESTDTQYF
j_call: TRBJ1-1; d_call: -; v_call: TRBV12-3/TRBV12-4; clone_size: -; cdr3_nt: TGTGCCAGCAGTTCCCGGGCGGGCCTAGGCACTGAAGCTTTCTTT; cdr3_aa: CASSSRAGLGTEAFF
j_call: TRBJ1-5; d_call: -; v_call: TRBV20-1; clone_size: few; cdr3_nt: TGCAGTGCGGGCCGTAAAGGGGGTAGCAATCAGCCCCAGCATTTT; cdr3_aa: CSAGRKGGSNQPQHF
j_call: TRBJ2-1; d_call: -; v_call: TRBV12-3/TRBV12-4; clone_size: many; cdr3_nt: TGTGCCAGCAGTTTCGCCGGCGAGCAGTTCTTC; cdr3_aa: CASSFAGEQFF
j_call: TRBJ1-6; d_call: TRBD1; v_call: TRBV5-1; clone_size: -; cdr3_nt: TGCGCCAGCAGCCCGGGGACAGGGGTAAATTCACCCCTCCACTTT; cdr3_aa: CASSPGTGVNSPLHF
j_call: TRBJ2-3; d_call: -; v_call: TRBV14; clone_size: few; cdr3_nt: TGTGCCAGCAGCCCTCAGACCAGCACGAATACGCAGTATTTT; cdr3_aa: CASSPQTSTNTQYF
j_call: TRBJ1-6; d_call: TRBD1; v_call: TRBV27; clone_size: -; cdr3_nt: TGTGCCAGCAGTTTATCGACAGGGTCTGGCTCACCCCTCCACTTT; cdr3_aa: CASSLSTGSGSPLHF
j_call: TRBJ2-2; d_call: -; v_call: TRBV9; clone_size: -; cdr3_nt: TGTGCCAGCAGCCCTCAAGTGGCAAGCACCGGGGAGCTGTTTTTT; cdr3_aa: CASSPQVASTGELFF
j_call: TRBJ2-3; d_call: TRBD2; v_call: TRBV25-1; clone_size: -; cdr3_nt: TGTGCCAGCAGTGAAAAAATCGGGACTAGCGGGAGGGGGAGCACAGATACGCAGTATTTT; cdr3_aa: CASSEKIGTSGRGSTDTQYF
j_call: TRBJ1-1; d_call: -; v_call: TRBV6-1; clone_size: -; cdr3_nt: TGTGCCAGCAGTGAGTTATCGTTAGGGAAGGGGACTGAAGCTTTCTTT; cdr3_aa: CASSELSLGKGTEAFF
j_call: TRBJ1-2; d_call: -; v_call: TRBV20-1; clone_size: few; cdr3_nt: TGCAGTGCTAGAGATCCAGGGTATGGCTACACCTTC; cdr3_aa: CSARDPGYGYTF
j_call: TRBJ2-5; d_call: -; v_call: TRBV7-3; clone_size: -; cdr3_nt: TGTGCCAGCAGCCCGGGAGTGCGGCGGACCCAGTACTTC; cdr3_aa: CASSPGVRRTQYF
j_call: TRBJ2-7; d_call: -; v_call: TRBV30; clone_size: -; cdr3_nt: TGTGCCTGGAGTGGAGGCGCTCCCCTCGAGCAGTACTTC; cdr3_aa: CAWSGGAPLEQYF
j_call: TRBJ2-1; d_call: TRBD2; v_call: TRBV5-1; clone_size: few; cdr3_nt: TGCGCCAGCAGCTGGGGGACTAGCGGGGGCGCGGAGCAGTTCTTC; cdr3_aa: CASSWGTSGGAEQFF
j_call: TRBJ2-5; d_call: -; v_call: TRBV24-1; clone_size: -; cdr3_nt: TGTGCCACCAGTTTGGACGGCGGACGGCAAGAGACCCAGTACTTC; cdr3_aa: CATSLDGGRQETQYF
j_call: TRBJ1-5; d_call: -; v_call: TRBV18; clone_size: -; cdr3_nt: TGTGCCAGCTCACCGCACCCCCGCCAGCCCCAGCATTTT; cdr3_aa: CASSPHPRQPQHF
j_call: TRBJ1-2; d_call: -; v_call: TRBV20-1; clone_size: -; cdr3_nt: TGCAGTGCTGGGATAAGAACTAACTATGGCTACACCTTC; cdr3_aa: CSAGIRTNYGYTF
j_call: TRBJ1-5; d_call: -; v_call: TRBV28; clone_size: -; cdr3_nt: TGTGCCAGCAGTTTGTGGGGTAGTCCCAGGGGTCAGCCCCAGCATTTT; cdr3_aa: CASSLWGSPRGQPQHF
j_call: TRBJ2-1; d_call: TRBD2; v_call: TRBV4-2; clone_size: -; cdr3_nt: TGTGCCAGCAGCCAGGGGGGGGACGTGGATGAGCAGTTCTTC; cdr3_aa: CASSQGGDVDEQFF
j_call: TRBJ1-5; d_call: -; v_call: TRBV18; clone_size: few; cdr3_nt: TGTGCCAGCTCACCACCTGATACAGGAGGTCAGCCCCAGCATTTT; cdr3_aa: CASSPPDTGGQPQHF
j_call: TRBJ2-4; d_call: TRBD1; v_call: TRBV18; clone_size: few; cdr3_nt: TGTGCCAGCTCACCACCCGGGACAGGGATAGCCAAAAACATTCAGTACTTC; cdr3_aa: CASSPPGTGIAKNIQYF
j_call: TRBJ2-5; d_call: TRBD1; v_call: TRBV19; clone_size: few; cdr3_nt: TGTGCCAGTAGTTCGACAGGGCCCCAAGAGACCCAGTACTTC; cdr3_aa: CASSSTGPQETQYF
j_call: TRBJ1-5; d_call: TRBD1; v_call: TRBV5-6; clone_size: -; cdr3_nt: TGTGCCAGCAGCTTGTGGCAGGGGGCGTCACAGCCCCAGCATTTT; cdr3_aa: CASSLWQGASQPQHF
j_call: TRBJ2-7; d_call: TRBD2; v_call: TRBV2; clone_size: -; cdr3_nt: TGTGCCAGCAGAGGAACCGGGGGGGCATACGAGCAGTACTTC; cdr3_aa: CASRGTGGAYEQYF
j_call: TRBJ2-4; d_call: TRBD2; v_call: TRBV5-1; clone_size: few; cdr3_nt: TGCGCCAGCAGCTCGGGCGGGGGGACTAAGCTAGCCAAAAACATTCAGTACTTC; cdr3_aa: CASSSGGGTKLAKNIQYF
j_call: TRBJ2-2; d_call: -; v_call: TRBV4-2; clone_size: -; cdr3_nt: TGTGCCAGCAGCCAAGAGGTCAGAAACACCGGGGAGCTGTTTTTT; cdr3_aa: CASSQEVRNTGELFF
j_call: TRBJ1-5; d_call: -; v_call: TRBV15; clone_size: few; cdr3_nt: TGTGCCACCAGCGGCTCTATCAATAGCAATCAGCCCCAGCATTTT; cdr3_aa: CATSGSINSNQPQHF
j_call: TRBJ1-2; d_call: -; v_call: TRBV12-3/TRBV12-4; clone_size: few; cdr3_nt: TGTGCCAGCAGTTTGAGCCCGGGGAATTATGGCTACACCTTC; cdr3_aa: CASSLSPGNYGYTF
j_call: TRBJ2-3; d_call: TRBD2; v_call: TRBV4-1; clone_size: -; cdr3_nt: TGCGCCAGCAACCCTGGGACTAGCGGCACAGATACGCAGTATTTT; cdr3_aa: CASNPGTSGTDTQYF
j_call: TRBJ2-5; d_call: TRBD2; v_call: TRBV5-4; clone_size: few; cdr3_nt: TGTGCCAGCAGCTTAAGCGGGAGGGACCAAGAGACCCAGTACTTC; cdr3_aa: CASSLSGRDQETQYF
j_call: TRBJ2-7; d_call: TRBD1; v_call: TRBV6-2/TRBV6-3; clone_size: -; cdr3_nt: TGTGCCAGCAGTTACTCAATAGTTTTTACAGGGGGATCTCTCCGCTACGAGCAGTACTTC; cdr3_aa: CASSYSIVFTGGSLRYEQYF
j_call: TRBJ2-3; d_call: -; v_call: TRBV29-1; clone_size: many; cdr3_nt: TGCAGCGTGAGGCTGACGGACACAGATACGCAGTATTTT; cdr3_aa: CSVRLTDTDTQYF
j_call: TRBJ1-1; d_call: -; v_call: TRBV7-9; clone_size: few; cdr3_nt: TGTGCCAGCAGCCAACACAATCGGGGAAACACTGAAGCTTTCTTT; cdr3_aa: CASSQHNRGNTEAFF
j_call: TRBJ2-7; d_call: -; v_call: TRBV12-3/TRBV12-4; clone_size: few; cdr3_nt: TGTGCCAGCAGGCCTGGGGTTTCAACAGGGTCCTACGAGCAGTACTTC; cdr3_aa: CASRPGVSTGSYEQYF
j_call: TRBJ2-7; d_call: TRBD1; v_call: TRBV27; clone_size: few; cdr3_nt: TGTGCCAGCAGTGCGGACAGGGTAAGGTACGAGCAGTACTTC; cdr3_aa: CASSADRVRYEQYF
j_call: TRBJ2-7; d_call: -; v_call: TRBV24-1; clone_size: -; cdr3_nt: TGTGCCACCAGTGTTGACGAGCAGTACTTC; cdr3_aa: CATSVDEQYF
j_call: TRBJ2-6; d_call: -; v_call: TRBV24-1; clone_size: few; cdr3_nt: TGTGCCACCAGTGAAGGTTCTGGGGCCAACGTCCTGACTTTC; cdr3_aa: CATSEGSGANVLTF
j_call: TRBJ2-7; d_call: TRBD2; v_call: TRBV7-9; clone_size: -; cdr3_nt: TGTGCCAGCAGCTTCCGGGGAGCGGGAACCTACGAGCAGTACTTC; cdr3_aa: CASSFRGAGTYEQYF
j_call: TRBJ2-1; d_call: TRBD1; v_call: TRBV7-3; clone_size: -; cdr3_nt: TGTGCCAGCAGCTCCGGGGCGGGACAGGGAGATAGTGAGCAGTTCTTC; cdr3_aa: CASSSGAGQGDSEQFF
j_call: TRBJ2-3; d_call: -; v_call: TRBV7-9; clone_size: -; cdr3_nt: TGTGCCAGCAGCTTAGTCGCGGCCCGCACAGATACGCAGTATTTT; cdr3_aa: CASSLVAARTDTQYF
j_call: TRBJ2-7; d_call: TRBD1; v_call: TRBV7-3; clone_size: many; cdr3_nt: TGTGCCAGCAGCTTCGGACAGGGCGGTGACGAGCAGTACTTC; cdr3_aa: CASSFGQGGDEQYF
j_call: TRBJ2-1; d_call: TRBD2; v_call: TRBV10-3; clone_size: -; cdr3_nt: TGTGCCATCAGTGACCCGGGGGGGCCTTCCTACAATGAGCAGTTCTTC; cdr3_aa: CAISDPGGPSYNEQFF
j_call: TRBJ2-5; d_call: -; v_call: TRBV18; clone_size: few; cdr3_nt: TGTGCCAGCTCAAATGGGCAAAAAGAGACCCAGTACTTC; cdr3_aa: CASSNGQKETQYF
j_call: TRBJ2-7; d_call: -; v_call: TRBV5-1; clone_size: -; cdr3_nt: TGCGCCAGCAAACTGGGAAGCTCCTACGAGCAGTACTTC; cdr3_aa: CASKLGSSYEQYF
j_call: TRBJ2-3; d_call: -; v_call: TRBV7-9; clone_size: few; cdr3_nt: TGTGCCAGCAGCTGGGCCTACAGGGATAGCCTTAGCACAGATACGCAGTATTTT; cdr3_aa: CASSWAYRDSLSTDTQYF
j_call: TRBJ2-1; d_call: -; v_call: TRBV29-1; clone_size: -; cdr3_nt: TGCAGCGTCGTTTGCCCAGACTCCTACAATGAGCAGTTCTTC; cdr3_aa: CSVVCPDSYNEQFF
j_call: TRBJ2-3; d_call: -; v_call: TRBV12-3/TRBV12-4; clone_size: few; cdr3_nt: TGTGCCAGCAGTTTAGCGGAGATGGCAAATACGCAGTATTTT; cdr3_aa: CASSLAEMANTQYF
j_call: TRBJ1-2; d_call: -; v_call: TRBV20-1; clone_size: -; cdr3_nt: TGCAGTGCTAGAGATCGGGGGAACTATGGCTACACCTTC; cdr3_aa: CSARDRGNYGYTF
j_call: TRBJ2-1; d_call: -; v_call: TRBV15; clone_size: -; cdr3_nt: TGTGCCACCAGGGGGGTGAGGGGAAATGAGCAGTTCTTC; cdr3_aa: CATRGVRGNEQFF
j_call: TRBJ2-7; d_call: TRBD2; v_call: TRBV20-1; clone_size: few; cdr3_nt: TGCAGTGCTAGAGGGGACTATGTGACAGCGGGGGGCTACGAGCAGTACTTC; cdr3_aa: CSARGDYVTAGGYEQYF